The T cell receptor beta chain described here comes from a study of tumour-infiltrating T cells in Burkitt lymphoma. Broader study findings: Several public clonotypes recurred in numerous Burkitt lymphoma patients.

The ends were cut back, 6 bases at V and 9 bases at J, with 9 bases in the middle. The CDR3 spans 10 residues. Germline CDR1 MNHEY, CDR2 SMNVEV (reference sequence). In its sample, this clone is large (0.1 to 1%). Antigen unknown. The repertoire was sequenced with immunoSEQ multiplex PCR; TCRdb's copy has only in-frame clones and lacks some. The repertoire holds over 2,000 clones, roughly 15% seen once, with around 10% in the top ten. The origin of this receptor is a human donor with Burkitt lymphoma. Sequenced material: tumor tissue. V is TRBV27 and J is TRBJ2-7; the D is unclear. CDR3: CASRGLRQYF. The CDR3 nucleotides read TGTGCCAGCAGGGGTTTAAGGCAGTACTTC.